Only one count was recorded for the clone carrying this T cell receptor beta chain. This entry belongs to a study of blood T cell repertoires in COVID-19. In the study overall: PBMCs, B-cell-depleted T cells, or T cells were the source of the cDNA or gDNA that made up the material.

Clinical histories supplied by participants themselves formed the basis of cohort assignment. The table came from immunoSEQ multiplex PCR; TCRdb's copy has only in-frame clones and leaves some out. The sample contains 150,000 to 200,000 clones, approximately 84% of which appear only once. The germline V gene has CDR1 MDHEN and CDR2 SYDVKM. Unmatched junction bases numbered 4, after V lost 6 bases and J lost 3 bases. The CDR3 runs 14 residues. The rearrangement uses TRBV28 and TRBJ1-1, with 10 bases identical to TRBD1. This TCR was sampled from a human donor with acute COVID-19. The donor label of this sample is uncertain. Sample: PBMCs or T cells enriched from blood (not recorded which). This chain's CDR3 is CASRVGQGDTEAFF. CDR3 in DNA: TGTGCCAGCAGAGTCGGACAGGGGGACACTGAAGCTTTCTTT.